The 26 T cell receptor beta chains in this list originate from one sample, sequenced in a study of OX40 agonist ivuxolimab in advanced cancers. TCRdb's table, derived via immunoSEQ multiplex PCR, lists solely in-frame clones and lacks some. Among around 63,000 clones listed, about nine tenths were seen once. The sequenced sample was CD4+ or CD8+ T cells sorted from blood, obtained in a trial of the OX40 agonist ivuxolimab. The receptors come from an adult with an advanced solid tumor such as melanoma, head and neck, liver or kidney cancer.

V and J are TRBV2 and TRBJ2-6; 8 positions agree with TRBD2. V shed 7 bases and J 1 base; nucleotides not matched to a gene: 6. This CDR3 is built from 16 residues. In germline, CDR1 is SNHLY, CDR2 FYNNEI. CDR3 nucleotide sequence: TGTGCCAGCAAACAAGCGGGAGATTCTGGGGCCAACGTCCTGACTTTC. This encodes CASKQAGDSGANVLTF.

V gene TRBV7-6 combines with J gene TRBJ2-1, with D possibly matching TRBD2 (5 bases). CDR1 and CDR2 from the germline V gene are SGHVS and FNYEAQ. Between the trimmed V and J ends, which lost 2 bases and 8 bases, there was a span of 25 bases. The CDR3 sequence is 18 residues long. The CDR3: CASSLRVIGEERIDEQFF. The CDR3 DNA is TGTGCCAGCAGCTTACGTGTTATCGGGGAAGAAAGGATAGATGAGCAGTTCTTC.

The V gene is TRBV2, the J gene TRBJ2-1; the match to TRBD2 covers 15 bases. The junction had 9 bases not matched to a gene; V was cut back by 3 bases and J by 15 bases. From germline, CDR1 is SNHLY and CDR2 FYNNEI. The CDR3 runs to 15 residues. CDR3 in DNA: TGTGCCAGCAGTGACGTCGGACTAGCGGGAGGGCCGAGGTTCTTC. Translated, it gives CASSDVGLAGGPRFF.

The chain is built from TRBV5-1 and TRBJ2-1, with a tentative D call TRBD2 (6 bases). Germline CDR1 SGHRS, CDR2 YFSETQ. Trimming left V 4 bases short and J 0 bases short, with 11 bases between. CDR3 length equals 15 residues. As DNA, the CDR3 is TGCGCCAGCAGCCAAGCGGGCTTCTCCTACAATGAGCAGTTCTTC. Translating gives CASSQAGFSYNEQFF.

V is TRBV9 and J is TRBJ2-1; TRBD1 aligns across 9 bases. This CDR3 contains 16 residues. V lost 3 bases and J lost 10; bases outside the gene matches: 14. Germline V gene data show CDR1 as SGDLS and CDR2 as YYNGEE. CDR3 residues: CASSGRGDRAISEQFF. The CDR3 nucleotides are TGTGCCAGCAGCGGGCGCGGGGACAGGGCCATCAGCGAGCAGTTCTTC.

The chain uses TRBV30 and TRBJ2-3; 12 nucleotides align to TRBD2. The germline V gene has CDR1 GTSNPN and CDR2 SVGIG (reference sequence). The CDR3 contains 14 residues. After removal of 5 bases from V and 2 bases from J, the junction contained 2 bases not matched to a gene. CDR3 sequence reads: CAWGLAGYTDTQYF. Written as DNA, the CDR3 is TGTGCCTGGGGACTAGCGGGATACACAGATACGCAGTATTTT. Drawing the rest from reference TRBV30 and TRBJ2-3, the complete variable domain is SQTIHQWPATLVQPVGSPLSLECTVEGTSNPNLYWYRQAAGRGLQLLFYSVGIGQISSEVPQNLSASRPQDRQFILSSKKLLLSDSGFYLCAWGLAGYTDTQYFGPGTRLTVL.

The chain uses TRBV19 and TRBJ1-6; the D gene is possibly TRBD1 (5 bases). Trimming took 4 bases from V and 5 from J, leaving 12 bases between them. The germline V gene encodes CDR1 LNHDA and CDR2 SQIVND (reference sequence). The CDR3 loop spans 15 amino acids. CDR3 DNA: TGTGCCAGTAGTAGAACCGGGACTGATAATTCACCCCTCCACTTT. It encodes CASSRTGTDNSPLHF.

The genes are TRBV5-6 and TRBJ1-1; tentative D call: TRBD1 (5 bases). V was shortened by 0 bases and J by 5 bases, with 14 bases between the two germline ends. The germline V gene has CDR1 SGHDT and CDR2 YYEEEE. This CDR3 has 15 amino acids. Here the CDR3 DNA reads TGTGCCAGCAGCTTGGCTTACTCAGGGAAAACTGAAGCTTTCTTT. Amino acid sequence: CASSLAYSGKTEAFF.

This chain connects TRBV7-9 to TRBJ2-1; 12 nucleotides agree with TRBD2. Looked up from germline, CDR1 is SEHNR and CDR2 is FQNEAQ (reference sequence). The CDR3 contains 13 residues. The V segment lost 4 bases and the J segment 12 bases; nucleotides outside the gene matches: 4. CDR3 nucleotide sequence: TGTGCCAGCAGCTCCGAGACTAGCGGGGGGCAGTTCTTC. Its protein is CASSSETSGGQFF.

The CDR3, as DNA: TGTGCCAGCAGCCCACAGGGGGCAACTAGAAACACCATATATTTT. Encoded protein: CASSPQGATRNTIYF. The chain links TRBV28 to TRBJ1-3, with 9 bases matching TRBD1. Germline V gene data show CDR1 as MDHEN and CDR2 as SYDVKM. This CDR3 contains 15 residues. V shed 6 bases, J shed 5 bases, and the junction held 8 bases outside the gene matches.

Regarding this clone: This sample includes further DNA sequences coding for the same CDR3. The V and J genes are TRBV6-1 and TRBJ1-5; 7 nucleotides agree with TRBD1. The CDR3 runs to 14 residues. Germline trimming cut 4 bases from V and 2 bases from J; bases unmatched to any gene: 2. From germline, CDR1 is MNHNS and CDR2 SASEGT. CDR3 protein: CASSGTGGNQPQHF. CDR3 DNA sequence: TGTGCCAGCAGTGGAACAGGGGGCAATCAGCCCCAGCATTTT.

V gene TRBV25-1 combines with J gene TRBJ1-1; TRBD1 is a possible D gene (5 bases). Trimming took off 2 bases at V and 0 bases at J, with 13 bases between the two ends. This CDR3 comprises 16 residues. Germline V gives CDR1 MGHDK, CDR2 SYGVNS. The CDR3 nucleotides read TGTGCCAGCAGTGAAGGCCGGGGGGGGGTGAACACTGAAGCTTTCTTT. It translates to CASSEGRGGVNTEAFF.

The chain combines TRBV28 with TRBJ2-2, with a tentative D call TRBD1 (6 bases). The CDR3 has 13 residues. Germline assignment: CDR1 MDHEN and CDR2 SYDVKM. Trimming stripped 6 bases from V and 5 bases from J, with 10 bases between. This CDR3 is CASSLGATGELFF. The CDR3 DNA sequence: TGTGCCAGCAGCCTGGGGGCGACCGGGGAGCTGTTTTTT.

This clone was recorded only once. The chain carries TRBV5-4 and TRBJ2-1; 11 nucleotides agree with TRBD2. The CDR3 loop spans 15 amino acids. Germline V gives CDR1 SGHNT, CDR2 YYREEE (reference sequence). With 3 bases clipped from V and 5 bases from J, the junction kept 4 bases outside the gene matches. The CDR3 protein is CASSSPGLADNEQFF. As DNA, the CDR3 is TGTGCCAGCAGCTCTCCGGGACTAGCGGACAATGAGCAGTTCTTC.

The chain employs TRBV28 and TRBJ1-3, with D possibly TRBD1 on 5 matching bases. CDR1 is MDHEN, CDR2 SYDVKM, per germline. V was cut by 5 bases and J by 4 bases, with 15 bases left in between. This CDR3 is 15 amino acids long. In nucleotides, the CDR3 is TGTGCCAGCAGTACCCGCAGGGCGGGGGGAAACACCATATATTTT. Amino acid sequence: CASSTRRAGGNTIYF.

The chain couples TRBV6-6 to TRBJ2-1; 9 bases map to TRBD2. CDR3 length: 16 amino acids. The J segment lost 4 bases and the V segment lost 2 bases, leaving 6 bases of the junction unmatched. CDR1 and CDR2 (germline): MNHNY, SVGAGI (reference sequence). The CDR3 is CASSYTTSGPYNEQFF. CDR3 bases: TGTGCCAGCAGTTACACGACTAGCGGTCCTTACAATGAGCAGTTCTTC.

The chain combines TRBV11-1 with TRBJ2-1; D is unresolved. Between the trimmed V and J ends, which lost 0 bases and 9 bases, there was a span of 9 bases. This CDR3 comprises 13 residues. The V gene's germline CDR1 is SGHAT and CDR2 FQDESV (reference sequence). The CDR3 protein is CASSLASSIEQFF. DNA for the CDR3: TGTGCCAGCAGCTTAGCTAGTAGCATTGAGCAGTTCTTC.

The chain combines TRBV5-1 with TRBJ2-7, with TRBD2 identical over 8 bases. The CDR3 spans 15 residues. Looked up from germline, CDR1 is SGHRS and CDR2 is YFSETQ. V lost 0 bases, J lost 3 bases, and 5 bases stayed unmatched. CDR3 DNA sequence: TGCGCCAGCAGCTTGGACCCCGGGACTAGCTACGAGCAGTACTTC. Translated: CASSLDPGTSYEQYF.

The chain carries TRBV5-1 and TRBJ1-4; D is undetermined. Germline CDR1 SGHRS, CDR2 YFSETQ. Trimming shortened V by 4 bases and J by 0 bases, and 13 bases separated the two germline ends. CDR3 length equals 16 residues. CDR3 nucleotides: TGCGCCAGCAGCGACGGACGGCTTGCAACTAATGAAAAACTGTTTTTT. Protein product: CASSDGRLATNEKLFF.

CDR3 in DNA: TGTGCCAGCAGCAGACGGACGGATGAAAAACTGTTTTTT. Its translation is CASSRRTDEKLFF. The chain couples TRBV9 to TRBJ1-4; D is uncertain. Germline assignment: CDR1 SGDLS and CDR2 YYNGEE. The CDR3 has 13 amino acids. Trimming took off 4 bases at V and 6 bases at J, with 10 bases between the two ends.

This chain connects TRBV2 to TRBJ1-3; 8 positions agree with TRBD1. V gave up 6 bases and J gave up 5 bases; unmatched junction bases: 6. This CDR3 has 14 residues. Germline loops: CDR1 SNHLY, CDR2 FYNNEI. The CDR3 loop is CASSKDRERNTIYF. Here the CDR3 DNA reads TGTGCCAGCAGCAAGGACAGGGAAAGAAACACCATATATTTT.

The V and J genes are TRBV5-4 and TRBJ2-7; D may correspond to TRBD1 or TRBD2 (6 bases each). Germline CDR1 is SGHNT and CDR2 is YYREEE (reference sequence). The CDR3 extends over 13 amino acids. Trimming shortened V by 0 bases and J by 5 bases, and 9 bases separated the two germline ends. CDR3 residues: CASSLGGADEQYF. The CDR3 coding sequence is TGTGCCAGCAGCTTGGGGGGGGCGGACGAGCAGTACTTC.

The chain recombines TRBV2 with TRBJ2-7; TRBD2 matches at 8 bases. The CDR3 loop spans 14 amino acids. Germline V gene sequence: CDR1 SNHLY, CDR2 FYNNEI. The J segment lost 5 bases and the V segment lost 8 bases, leaving 11 bases of the junction unmatched. Here the CDR3 DNA reads TGTGCCAGCTCTTACAAGCGGGAGACCCACGAGCAGTACTTC. It is translated as CASSYKRETHEQYF.

This clone has just a few counts. The rearrangement links TRBV5-1 to TRBJ1-1; D not certain. Between the trimmed V and J ends, which lost 10 bases and 2 bases, there was a span of 9 bases. Germline V gene data show CDR1 as SGHRS and CDR2 as YFSETQ. The CDR3 length is 11 residues. CDR3 sequence reads: CAGGVNTEAFF. As DNA, the CDR3 is TGCGCCGGAGGAGTTAACACTGAAGCTTTCTTT. Complete variable domain (other parts from reference TRBV5-1 and TRBJ1-1): KAGVTQTPRYLIKTRGQQVTLSCSPISGHRSVSWYQQTPGQGLQFLFEYFSETQRNKGNFPGRFSGRQFSNSRSEMNVSTLELGDSALYLCAGGVNTEAFFGQGTRLTVV.

As concerns this clone: Within the sample, other DNA sequences also encode this same CDR3. The genes are TRBV6-1 and TRBJ2-7; 11 bases match TRBD2. Germline V gene data show CDR1 as MNHNS and CDR2 as SASEGT. This CDR3 spans 14 amino acids. V was clipped by 6 bases and J by 5 bases; unmatched bases: 6. In nucleotides, the CDR3 is TGTGCCAGCAGCGACACTAGCGGGAGTCACGAGCAGTACTTC. Encoded protein: CASSDTSGSHEQYF.

Points on this clone: Other DNA sequences from this sample encode an identical CDR3 as well. The chain links TRBV6-1 to TRBJ2-2; TRBD1 aligns across 8 bases. Germline V gene data show CDR1 as MNHNS and CDR2 as SASEGT. Trimming removed 6 bases from V and 1 base from J; junction bases left unmatched: 4. The CDR3 is 15 amino acids. The CDR3 sequence: CASSRGQGNTGELFF. CDR3 in DNA: TGTGCCAGCAGCCGTGGACAGGGGAACACCGGGGAGCTGTTTTTT.